Listed below are T cell receptor beta chains from one sample, sequenced in a study of blood T cell repertoires in COVID-19. Sequencing used immunoSEQ multiplex PCR; TCRdb keeps in-frame clones, though not all of them. The profile shows about 400,000 clones, roughly 91% of them singletons. The sequencing sample was made of peripheral blood. All receptors come from a woman aged 25 to 39 with acute or convalescent COVID-19. CDR3s include the opening cysteine and the closing phenylalanine or tryptophan. Fields, in order: clone size, V gene, J gene, D gene, CDR3 protein, CDR3 DNA. The D gene is left open where the match is weak. Clone size is stated in some rows and not others, as once, few, many or a class when expanded.

.	TRBV7-9	TRBJ1-2	.	CASRSISSRDGYTF	TGTGCCAGCAGATCCATAAGTTCACGGGATGGCTACACCTTC
.	TRBV11-2	TRBJ2-5	TRBD1	CASSLLGTGVIKETQYF	TGTGCCAGCAGCTTACTTGGGACAGGGGTTATCAAAGAGACCCAGTACTTC
.	TRBV30	TRBJ2-5	TRBD2	CAWSRGGPGETQYF	TGTGCCTGGAGTCGCGGGGGGCCCGGAGAGACCCAGTACTTC
.	TRBV6-1	TRBJ1-6	.	CASSEAGGIHNSPLHF	TGTGCCAGCAGTGAAGCGGGGGGGATCCATAATTCACCCCTCCACTTT
.	TRBV11-2	TRBJ1-4	.	CASSLDGSTNEKLFF	TGTGCCAGCAGCTTAGACGGGTCAACTAATGAAAAACTGTTTTTT
once	TRBV15	TRBJ1-1	.	CATSREWGGTEAFF	TGTGCCACCAGCAGAGAGTGGGGGGGTACTGAAGCTTTCTTT
.	TRBV18	TRBJ1-5	.	CASSTYSNQPQHF	TGTGCCAGCTCTACATATAGCAATCAGCCCCAGCATTTT
.	TRBV2	TRBJ1-4	TRBD1	CARSTTGVGEKLFF	TGTGCCAGATCTACGACAGGGGTGGGTGAAAAACTGTTTTTT
.	TRBV2	TRBJ2-7	TRBD1	CASGQGTYEQYF	TGTGCCAGCGGACAGGGGACGTACGAGCAGTACTTC
.	TRBV20-1	TRBJ2-3	.	CRVDGGPF	TGCAGGGTGGACGGGGGGCCTTTT
.	TRBV5-1	TRBJ2-2	.	CASSTTAANTGELFF	TGCGCCAGCAGCACGACAGCAGCGAACACCGGGGAGCTGTTTTTT
.	TRBV4-2	TRBJ2-7	.	CASSQVNGPEQYF	TGTGCCAGCAGCCAAGTCAACGGTCCTGAGCAGTACTTC
.	TRBV2	TRBJ1-6	.	CASSPRGSYSYNSPLHF	TGTGCCAGCAGTCCTCGAGGGTCCTACTCCTATAATTCACCCCTCCACTTT
.	TRBV6-5	TRBJ1-1	.	CASRTTALNTEAFF	TGTGCCAGCAGAACGACAGCGTTGAACACTGAAGCTTTCTTT
.	TRBV5-1	TRBJ1-2	TRBD1	CASSLSGGGYTF	TGCGCCAGCAGCTTGTCAGGGGGCGGCTACACCTTC
.	TRBV5-4	TRBJ2-4	TRBD2	CASKQAIPGGIQYF	TGTGCCAGCAAACAGGCCATACCGGGGGGCATTCAGTACTTC
.	TRBV5-1	TRBJ2-2	TRBD1	CASSLVQGASGELFF	TGCGCCAGCAGCTTGGTTCAGGGGGCATCCGGGGAGCTGTTTTTT
.	TRBV2	TRBJ1-4	.	CASRVGALANAREKLFF	TGTGCCAGCAGAGTAGGAGCCCTGGCCAACGCACGTGAAAAACTGTTTTTT
.	TRBV7-7	TRBJ2-5	TRBD2	CASSPKVPLAGGIQETQYF	TGTGCCAGCAGCCCCAAAGTTCCTCTAGCGGGGGGGATACAAGAGACCCAGTACTTC
once	TRBV5-1	TRBJ1-1	.	CASRGNTNLNTEAFF	TGCGCCAGCAGGGGTAATACTAACTTGAACACTGAAGCTTTCTTT
.	TRBV4-1	TRBJ2-3	TRBD2	CASSLSGDTQYF	TGCGCCAGCAGCCTTAGCGGGGATACGCAGTATTTT
.	TRBV13	TRBJ1-6	TRBD1	CASSITLDRGVDSPLHF	TGTGCCAGCAGCATAACCCTTGACAGGGGTGTGGATTCACCCCTCCACTTT
.	TRBV27	TRBJ1-2	.	CAGPTANYGYTF	TGTGCCGGCCCGACTGCTAACTATGGCTACACCTTC
.	TRBV2	TRBJ1-2	TRBD1	CASKLTQGANGYTF	TGTGCCAGCAAATTAACACAGGGGGCCAATGGCTACACCTTC
.	TRBV15	TRBJ1-1	.	CATTPQLNTEAFF	TGTGCCACCACCCCACAGCTGAACACTGAAGCTTTCTTT
.	TRBV30	TRBJ1-4	.	CAWGAGVKLFF	TGTGCCTGGGGTGCGGGGGTAAAACTGTTTTTT
.	TRBV28	TRBJ1-6	.	CASSLVGASYNSPLHF	TGTGCCAGCAGTTTAGTGGGGGCTTCCTATAATTCACCCCTCCACTTT
.	TRBV6-1	TRBJ2-7	.	CASSEDLNYEQYF	TGTGCCAGCAGTGAAGACTTAAACTACGAGCAGTACTTC
once	TRBV4-1	TRBJ2-5	.	CASSLKRKETQYF	TGCGCCAGCAGCTTAAAGCGGAAAGAGACCCAGTACTTC